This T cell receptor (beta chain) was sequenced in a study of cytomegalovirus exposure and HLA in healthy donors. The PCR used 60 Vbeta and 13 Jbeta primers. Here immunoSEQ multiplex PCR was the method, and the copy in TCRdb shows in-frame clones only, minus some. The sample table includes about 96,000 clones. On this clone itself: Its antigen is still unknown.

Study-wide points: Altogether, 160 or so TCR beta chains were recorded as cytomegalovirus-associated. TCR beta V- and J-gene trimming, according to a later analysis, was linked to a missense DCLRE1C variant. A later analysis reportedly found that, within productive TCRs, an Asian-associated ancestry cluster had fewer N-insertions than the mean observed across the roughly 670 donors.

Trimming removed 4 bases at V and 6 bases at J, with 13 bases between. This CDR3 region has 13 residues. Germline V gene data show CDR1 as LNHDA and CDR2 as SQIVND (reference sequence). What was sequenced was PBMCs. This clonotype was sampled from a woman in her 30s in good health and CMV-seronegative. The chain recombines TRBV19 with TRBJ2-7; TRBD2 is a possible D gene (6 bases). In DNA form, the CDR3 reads TGTGCCAGTAGTAGCGGGACTCTATTCGAGCAGTACTTC. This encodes CASSSGTLFEQYF.